This T cell receptor (beta chain) derives from a study of shared clonotypes between healthy human individuals (dated by TCRdb to about 2020). Broadly, across the study: The cohort included three men and a couple of women between 18 and 49 years of age. Libraries were prepared and TCR repertoires were sequenced by different laboratories using diverse techniques, in order to increase sequencing depth and limit assay-specific biases. Between about 0.94 and 10 billion PBMCs per donor were obtained by leukapheresis. The study deeply sequenced blood TCR repertoires of five healthy adults to estimate repertoire size and the extent of clonotype sharing between individuals.

The donors were healthy, HIV-negative adults who had no recently reported acute infections or vaccinations. Every donor was a Caucasian adult residing in Nashville, Tennessee, USA. For unsorted samples, approximately 81 million PBMCs were counted, and genomic DNA was extracted using the QIAamp DNA Blood Mini kit. Blood was collected by leukapheresis, and PBMCs were isolated by Ficoll-Histopaque density gradient centrifugation and then cryopreserved in liquid nitrogen vapor phase. Using the deep immunoSEQ assay, multiplex PCR amplified TCR CDR3 regions from genomic DNA. For each cell subset, the extracted genomic DNA was distributed evenly across all wells of several immunoSEQ 96-well plates, and each plate served as one replicate. For unsorted PBMC, 300 ng of genomic DNA, equivalent to approximately 28,000 T cell genomes, went into each replicate PCR. Unsorted PBMC genomic DNA was sequenced across ten immunoSEQ deep assay plates. Purified libraries were measured with a Qubit 3.0 fluorometer, size-checked on a Bioanalyzer 2100, and measured again with the KAPA Library Quantification kit. A separate single-read 150-cycle Illumina NextSeq 550 flow cell was used to sequence each immunoSEQ 96-well plate. The paper's processing steps were these. Because the immunoSEQ output held only junctional sequences and lacked quality scores, the filtering could not match the filtering applied to full-length reads. Sequences were annotated with PyIR, a Python wrapper for IgBLAST v1.9, and V/J genes and CDR3 were assigned using IMGT germline references. Reads were removed for weak V/J assignments (E-value above 1e-6), missing CDR3, stop codons, out-of-frame junctions, or ambiguous translated residues. A V3J clonotype was defined by an identical inferred V gene, J gene, and CDR3 amino acid sequence. To compute the percentage overlap between repertoires, the number of shared unique clonotypes was divided by the size of the smaller repertoire. Repertoire richness was assessed with RTK rarefaction, the Chao1 estimator, and Recon v2.1 estimates of unobserved clonotypes. Here the immuneACCESS table is served through TCRdb, limited to in-frame sequences with V and J called. Missing clones are a known gap in these copies; in checked studies unresolved V genes cover under half, and the rest lacks a known reason. That table gives V, J and clone size, and the DNA gave D and trimming. The sample table records over 400,000 clones; almost 80% of these occur just once. Of the sample, more than 10% falls within the top ten clones.

General study outcomes and caveats: The genetic and exposure-history diversity represented was limited by the small number of donors. Based on pairwise subsampling, the degree of clonotype sharing among donors was expected to be affected by sequencing depth. Sampling was restricted to blood, and TCR repertoires in tissues likely differ from the TCR repertoires found in blood.

V sheds 4 bases and J sheds 6 bases, leaving 10 bases between their ends. The CDR3, from cysteine to phenylalanine, totals 13 residues. Kept here is only the CDR3 DNA, which spans 39 bases and is read in frame from base 1. The germline V gene provides CDR1 MNHNS and CDR2 SASEGT. This clone has more than one count but fewer than ten. The clone's antigen remains unknown. Base qualities are not recorded, but no much larger clone differs from it by a single base. The V and J segments used are TRBV6-1 and TRBJ2-1, with the D segment identity uncertain. What was sequenced was PBMCs. This receptor was identified in a middle-aged woman in good health. Some clones in this sample may be carry-over from other donors' samples. CDR3 region: CASSATWGNEQFF. The sequenced DNA is TGTGCCAGCAGTGCTACTTGGGGCAATGAGCAGTTCTTC.